This T cell receptor beta chain was captured in a study of Ad26.COV2.S vaccination and SARS-CoV-2 variants (dated by TCRdb to the early 2020s). Concerning the study at large: Donors in the vaccine arm were drawn from COV1001, a multicentre, randomized, double-blind, placebo-controlled phase I-IIa trial testing Ad26.COV2.S in healthy adults. The TCR-sequenced set comprised approximately 30 samples: approximately 19 Ad26.COV2.S vaccine recipients, 5 placebo recipients and 8 SARS-CoV-2 convalescent individuals. Trial participants were randomized into five groups of five, in which low-dose or high-dose Ad26.COV2.S was given once or twice, or placebo was given on both occasions. Dosing of Ad26.COV2.S was intramuscular, at either 5x10^10 or 1x10^11 viral particles, delivered as one shot or as two shots spaced 56 days apart. TCRbeta repertoire sequencing served as the tool for gauging how specific and how broad the SARS-CoV-2-reactive T cell receptors were following Ad26.COV2.S vaccination. Investigators did not know the trial group allocation while performing experiments and assessing outcomes.

About this clone itself: Its cognate antigen has yet to be identified. No per-base quality is available; no much larger clone lies one base away.

This specimen's treatment or condition label, interpreted: roughly 18 received Ad26.COV2.S at low or high dose, single or two shots; about 5 received placebo; per-sample allocation not given. Repertoires of vaccine and placebo recipients were sequenced from samples taken on day 63 after the first injection. Between 29 July and 7 August 2020, Cohort 1b enrolled around 24 adults aged 18-55 years at one site in Boston, USA. Ad26.COV2.S consisted of a replication-incompetent adenovirus type 26 vector by which a prefusion-stabilized SARS-CoV-2 spike protein from the original Wuhan strain was expressed. CDR1 and CDR2, looked up from the germline V gene, are SGHNT and YENEEA. V loses 4 bases of germline sequence and J loses 6 bases, and the interval between the two ends is 10 bases. The CDR3, cysteine through phenylalanine, is 12 amino acids long. The DNA shown is the 36-base CDR3, in frame from base 1.

What the study reported, not specific to this receptor: Compared with placebo recipients, Ad26.COV2.S recipients showed higher spike-specific TCR breadth (P = 0.0014). The study was not powered to compare responses between vaccine doses or regimens. The authors noted that the TCR breadth and depth analyses may have underestimated total T cell responses. Substantial breadth of spike-specific CD8+ and CD4+ T cell responses was reported after vaccination. Comparable non-spike TCR breadth was observed between vaccine and placebo recipients, consistent with only spike being contained in the vaccine.

The immunoSEQ Assay was used to sequence TCRbeta CDR3 regions. After extraction, genomic DNA underwent amplification by bias-controlled multiplex PCR, followed by high-throughput sequencing. As for the authors' bioinformatics: To quantify the absolute abundance of every unique TCRbeta CDR3 region, sequences were collapsed and filtered. T cell fraction was estimated by normalization of TCRbeta template counts to usable DNA, with usable DNA being measured through amplification of reference genes present in all nucleated cells. Repertoire TCRs were annotated as SARS-CoV-2-specific when V gene, CDR3 amino acid sequence and J gene were exactly matched to a known reactive TCR set. The reference SARS-CoV-2 TCR set was obtained from MIRA and was filtered for enrichment in COVID-19-positive ImmuneCODE repertoires, whereby public or cross-reactive TCRs were removed. Using the MIRA antigens, annotated TCRs were further analysed by specific ORF or by position within an ORF. Depth was the summed frequency of annotated unique rearrangements, while breadth was defined as annotated unique rearrangements over total unique productive rearrangements. Two-sided Wilcoxon rank-sum tests were used to compare TCR breadth between groups. The table was pulled from immuneACCESS by TCRdb, which kept in-frame rearrangements only. Such tables lose some clones; where checked, under half of the loss comes from unresolved V genes, and the rest has no known cause. D and trimming come from the DNA, and the V and J calls and clone size come from that table. The table for this sample lists 400,000 to 450,000 clones; more than 80% of them were counted only once. The ten most abundant clones make up more than 9% of the sample.

This sequence uses TRBV11-3 and TRBJ2-7; the best D guess is TRBD2, with 6 bases matching. The material sequenced was peripheral blood, taken in a trial of Ad26.COV2.S vaccine versus placebo. The source of this sequence is a person aged 18-60 years who received the Ad26.COV2.S COVID-19 vaccine or a placebo. The DNA reads TGTGCCAGCAGCTACCTGCGGGGCGAGCAGTACTTC. The encoded protein is CASSYLRGEQYF.